The rows below give T cell receptor beta chains drawn from one sample of a study of blood T cell repertoires in COVID-19. TCRdb's copy holds only in-frame clones and misses some; the assay was immunoSEQ multiplex PCR. Seen here are roughly 170,000 clones, 70% to 90% observed once, and the top ten hold 0.95% to 1.5%. Sequenced material: peripheral blood. The receptors come from a man aged 55 to 69 who had recovered from COVID-19. CDR3s include the opening cysteine and the closing phenylalanine or tryptophan. D genes are given only for firm matches. Expanded clones are given a class, and other clones once, few, many or no size at all.

>.|TRBJ1-3|.|TRBV11-3
TGTGCCAGCAGCCCCCCCCTACAGAGCTCTGGAAACACCATATATTTT
CASSPPLQSSGNTIYF
>.|TRBJ1-1|.|TRBV23-1
TGCGCCAGCACCCCAATACAGGGACCGAACACTGAAGCTTTCTTT
CASTPIQGPNTEAFF
>once|TRBJ2-5|.|TRBV7-6
TGTGCCAGCAGCGCTAGGGTGGCCCCGGGGTACCAAGAGACCCAGTACTTC
CASSARVAPGYQETQYF
>many|TRBJ1-5|TRBD1|TRBV7-8
TGTGCCAGCAGCCCCCGACAGGGCCAGCCCCAGCATTTT
CASSPRQGQPQHF
>.|TRBJ1-2|TRBD1|TRBV18
TGTGCCAGCTCACGACGGCAGGGGGTTGACTATGGCTACACCTTC
CASSRRQGVDYGYTF
>.|TRBJ2-1|.|TRBV7-2
TGTGCCAGCAGCTTACACAGGGAGCAGTTCTTC
CASSLHREQFF
>.|TRBJ1-5|.|TRBV11-2
TGTGCCAGCAGCTTAGGAGAGGGCAATCAGCCCCAGCATTTT
CASSLGEGNQPQHF
>.|TRBJ1-1|.|TRBV6-5
TGTGCCAGCACCGCGTCGTGGAACACTGAAGCTTTCTTT
CASTASWNTEAFF
>.|TRBJ1-1|.|TRBV19
TGTGCCAGTAGTATCGGGGCTGAAGCTTTCTTT
CASSIGAEAFF
>.|TRBJ1-2|TRBD1|TRBV5-5
TGTGCCAGCAGCTTGATTGACAGGGCTTATGGCTACACCTTC
CASSLIDRAYGYTF
>.|TRBJ1-4|TRBD1|TRBV7-6
TGTGCCAGCAGCTTAGCGACAGGGACTAATGAAAAACTGTTTTTT
CASSLATGTNEKLFF
>few|TRBJ1-5|.|TRBV7-2
TGTGCCAGCAGCTCCCAGGGTAGCAATCAGCCCCAGCATTTT
CASSSQGSNQPQHF
>.|TRBJ1-4|.|TRBV2
TGTGCCAGCAGTGTGTTGGCAGCTAATGAAAAACTGTTTTTT
CASSVLAANEKLFF
>.|TRBJ2-7|TRBD2|TRBV7-3
TGTGCCAGCAGCCCTACTAGCGTAGGCGAGCAGTACTTC
CASSPTSVGEQYF
>.|TRBJ1-2|.|TRBV19
TGTGCCAGTAGCCCGCGGAGGTCCGGGATGAATCATGGCTACACCTTC
CASSPRRSGMNHGYTF
>.|TRBJ2-7|TRBD1|TRBV7-2
TGTGCCAGCAGCTTCGGGACAGGTAACCACGAGCAGTACTTC
CASSFGTGNHEQYF
>.|TRBJ2-3|.|TRBV5-1
TGCGCCAGCAGCTTACAATACACTATTAGCACAGATACGCAGTATTTT
CASSLQYTISTDTQYF
>.|TRBJ1-4|.|TRBV6-5
TGTGCCAGCCCGGGACAAGGAGTCCGGAGGGAAAAACTGTTTTTT
CASPGQGVRREKLFF
>.|TRBJ1-1|.|TRBV14
TGTGCCAGCAGCCACCTGGGGGGTGAAGCTTTCTTT
CASSHLGGEAFF
>.|TRBJ2-3|.|TRBV5-1
TGCGCCAGCGGCTTGGGGAGCTATCTGGCAGATACGCAGTATTTT
CASGLGSYLADTQYF
>few|TRBJ2-7|.|TRBV27
TGTGCCAGCAGTGCCCAACAGGGAACCTACGAGCAGTACTTC
CASSAQQGTYEQYF
>few|TRBJ2-1|.|TRBV7-9
TGTGCCAGCAGCCCAGGGGTCGATGAGCAGTTCTTC
CASSPGVDEQFF
>few|TRBJ2-1|TRBD2|TRBV7-2
TGTGCCAGCAGCTTAGTAGTAGCGGGGTACAATGAGCAGTTCTTC
CASSLVVAGYNEQFF
>.|TRBJ1-1|.|TRBV7-9
TGTGCCAGCAGCGCTCAGGGGAACACTGAAGCTTTCTTT
CASSAQGNTEAFF
>few|TRBJ2-3|.|TRBV3-1/TRBV3-2
TGTGCCAGCAGCCAATCCCTAGGAGACACAGATACGCAGTATTTT
CASSQSLGDTDTQYF
>.|TRBJ2-7|.|TRBV5-1
TGCGCCAGCAGCTTGGACGGGGCCAGGGGGGCAGGGGAGCAGTACTTC
CASSLDGARGAGEQYF
>.|TRBJ1-1|.|TRBV27
TGTGCCAGCAGTTTAAACAGGAGGAACACTGAAGCTTTCTTT
CASSLNRRNTEAFF
>.|TRBJ2-2|.|TRBV7-7
TGTGCTAGCAGCTTAGTAGCAGGGGCCGCCGGGGAGCTGTTTTTT
CASSLVAGAAGELFF
>.|TRBJ1-1|.|TRBV19
TGTGCCACCAAGACAGGACTTCTGAACACTGAAGCTTTCTTT
CATKTGLLNTEAFF
>.|TRBJ2-5|.|TRBV30
TGTGCCTGGAGTGAGCGTAGGTTCCAGTACTTC
CAWSERRFQYF
>.|TRBJ2-3|.|TRBV27
TGTGCCAGCAGTTTACGGCTAGCTTCTAGCACAGATACGCAGTATTTT
CASSLRLASSTDTQYF
>.|TRBJ2-7|TRBD1|TRBV10-3
TGTGCCATCAGTGAGGCTAACCCCGGGACAGGACAATACGAGCAGTACTTC
CAISEANPGTGQYEQYF
>few|TRBJ1-2|.|TRBV11-2
TGTGCCAGCAGCGTAACAGGACACTATGGCTACACCTTC
CASSVTGHYGYTF
>.|TRBJ2-5|TRBD1|TRBV5-1
TGCGCCAGCAGCTTGACAGGGGGCCAAGAGACCCAGTACTTC
CASSLTGGQETQYF
>.|TRBJ1-3|TRBD1|TRBV19
TGTGCCAGTAGTATCGGGACAGCTGGAAACACCATATATTTT
CASSIGTAGNTIYF
>once|TRBJ1-6|.|TRBV19
TGTGCCAGTAGTATAGAAGGGGACACGTATAATTCACCCCTCCACTTT
CASSIEGDTYNSPLHF
>.|TRBJ1-2|.|TRBV2
TGTGCCAGCAGTGAAGACAGGGCGGGGGCCTTTTATGGCTACACCTTC
CASSEDRAGAFYGYTF
>.|TRBJ1-1|.|TRBV5-1
TGCGCCAGCAGCTTGGCCGGCGACTCTGGCACTGAAGCTTTCTTT
CASSLAGDSGTEAFF
>.|TRBJ2-2|TRBD1|TRBV5-4
TGTGCCAGCAGCTTGGGACAGGGGAACACCGGGGAGCTGTTTTTT
CASSLGQGNTGELFF
>.|TRBJ1-2|TRBD1|TRBV2
TGTGCCAGCAGTCGGGACAGGGATGAAGGCTACACCTTC
CASSRDRDEGYTF
>.|TRBJ2-7|TRBD1|TRBV7-9
TGTGCCAGCAGCTTAGCGGGACAGGGGTTATACGAGCAGTACTTC
CASSLAGQGLYEQYF
>.|TRBJ2-7|TRBD1|TRBV30
TGTGCCTGGAGTCCCGGGACAGGGGCCTACGAGCAGTACTTC
CAWSPGTGAYEQYF
>.|TRBJ2-2|.|TRBV7-8
TGTGCCAGCAGCTGGGCAGGTGGGGGACTTAACACCGGGGAGCTGTTTTTT
CASSWAGGGLNTGELFF
>.|TRBJ1-5|.|TRBV19
TGTGCCAGTAGTATTTTCGCCCGAGAAAGTTATCAGCCCCAGCATTTT
CASSIFARESYQPQHF
>.|TRBJ2-3|.|TRBV4-2
TGTGCCAGCAGCCAAGATCCGGGCCTACGGGGACACACAGATACGCAGTATTTT
CASSQDPGLRGHTDTQYF
>.|TRBJ2-7|.|TRBV5-6
TGTGCCAGCAGCTTGAGAGTTCCAGGGTACTACGAGCAGTACTTC
CASSLRVPGYYEQYF
>once|TRBJ2-5|.|TRBV2
TGTGCCAGCAGACTCCTTAGCCCAGAGACCCAGTACTTC
CASRLLSPETQYF
>.|TRBJ2-1|TRBD2|TRBV30
TGTGCCTGGACTCCCCCCGGGATAGCGGGGGGGAATGAGCAGTTCTTC
CAWTPPGIAGGNEQFF
>few|TRBJ2-7|TRBD1|TRBV4-3
TGCGCCAGCAGCCAAGACCAGGGGGCGATGTACGAGCAGTACTTC
CASSQDQGAMYEQYF
>.|TRBJ2-7|.|TRBV4-2
TGTGCCAGCAGCTCGAACCGAGGATACGAGCAGTACTTC
CASSSNRGYEQYF
>.|TRBJ2-7|.|TRBV25-1
TGTGCCAGCGGGGAAACAGGTTACGAGCAGTACTTC
CASGETGYEQYF
>.|TRBJ2-5|.|TRBV6-5
TGTGCCAGCAGGCGGCTAGCGCCCGAAGAGACCCAGTACTTC
CASRRLAPEETQYF
>.|TRBJ1-1|.|TRBV7-2
TGTGCCAGCAGCCCCGGCAGGGGAACTGAAGCTTTCTTT
CASSPGRGTEAFF
>.|TRBJ1-6|.|TRBV5-1
TGCGCCAGCAGCTCGCGCGGTGTTAATTCACCCCTCCACTTT
CASSSRGVNSPLHF